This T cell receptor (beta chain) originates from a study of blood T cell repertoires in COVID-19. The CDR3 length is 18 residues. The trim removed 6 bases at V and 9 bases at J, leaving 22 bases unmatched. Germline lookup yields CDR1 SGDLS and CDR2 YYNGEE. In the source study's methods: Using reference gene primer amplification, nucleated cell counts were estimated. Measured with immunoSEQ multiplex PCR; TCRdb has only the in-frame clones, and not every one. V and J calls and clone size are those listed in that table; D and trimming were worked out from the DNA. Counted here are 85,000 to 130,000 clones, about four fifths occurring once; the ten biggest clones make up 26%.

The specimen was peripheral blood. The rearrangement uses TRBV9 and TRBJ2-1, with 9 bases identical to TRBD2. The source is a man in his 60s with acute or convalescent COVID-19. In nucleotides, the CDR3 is TGTGCCAGCAAGGTGGCGGCGGGAGGGCCCGCATTAGTAGGTGAGCAGTTCTTC. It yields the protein CASKVAAGGPALVGEQFF.